These 9 T cell receptor beta chains were all obtained from the same sample, sequenced in a study of early T cells in non-severe SARS-CoV-2 infection. TCRdb used MiXCR to reprocess the 5' RACE reads, holding one entry per CDR3 protein. This sample has around 39,000 distinct CDR3 sequences; approximately 7.2% occur once, and the top ten carry over 10%. The sample consisted of whole blood, taken at baseline. The receptor source for this set is an adult who was a healthcare worker with PCR-confirmed SARS-CoV-2 infection or an uninfected control (not recorded which).

This clonotype was picked up many times. The chain couples TRBV28 to TRBJ2-3, with D possibly called TRBD1 or TRBD2 (5 bases each). The CDR3 loop spans 14 amino acids. V shed 6 bases and J shed 2 bases, with 12 bases lying between them. Germline CDR1 is MDHEN and CDR2 is SYDVKM. CDR3: CASRPHGTTDTQYF. CDR3 bases: TGTGCCAGCAGACCCCACGGGACCACAGATACGCAGTATTTT.

This clonotype was seen repeatedly, ten times or more. The chain is built from TRBV2 and TRBJ2-1; tentative D call: TRBD1 (6 bases). The germline V gene encodes CDR1 SNHLY and CDR2 FYNNEI. The V and J ends lost 3 bases and 6 bases respectively, with 12 bases between them. The CDR3 loop spans 14 amino acids. The CDR3 DNA reads TGTGCCAGCAGTGACAGGGGCTGGCGCAATGAGCAGTTCTTC. It encodes CASSDRGWRNEQFF.

This clonotype was recorded many times. CDR3 sequence (DNA): TGCGCCAGCAGCCAAACACAGGGTGTGAACACTGAAGCTTTCTTT. Encoded protein: CASSQTQGVNTEAFF. The chain recombines TRBV4-3 with TRBJ1-1; possibly TRBD1 for D (6 bases). This CDR3 has 15 amino acids. The germline CDR1 and CDR2 sequences are LGHNA and YSLEER. The V and J ends lost 2 bases and 0 bases respectively, with 10 bases between them.

The V and J genes are TRBV25-1 and TRBJ2-7; D call uncertain. V lost 5 bases and J lost 2, with 19 bases in between. The CDR3 is made up of 16 amino acids. The germline V gene encodes CDR1 MGHDK and CDR2 SYGVNS. This CDR3 is CASSSPGRDSTYEQYF. The CDR3 DNA sequence: TGTGCCAGCAGTTCGCCGGGTAGGGATTCCACCTACGAGCAGTACTTC.

The V and J genes are TRBV6-1 and TRBJ2-2; D uncertain. The CDR3 extends over 14 amino acids. The germline V gene has CDR1 MNHNS and CDR2 SASEGT. V lost 3 bases, J lost 1 base, and 6 bases lay in between. The CDR3 loop is CASSDAWNTGELFF. CDR3 sequence (DNA): TGTGCCAGCAGTGACGCCTGGAACACCGGGGAGCTGTTTTTT.

V is TRBV20-1 and J is TRBJ1-4; the D gene is possibly TRBD1 (6 bases). The CDR3 has 17 amino acids. Trimming left V 2 bases short and J 1 base short, with 17 bases between. Per germline, CDR1 DFQATT and CDR2 SNEGSKA (reference sequence). CDR3 DNA: TGCAGTGCTAGACCCTACAGGGTTGAGGGAACTAATGAAAAACTGTTTTTT. Amino acid sequence: CSARPYRVEGTNEKLFF.

This clonotype was seen only a few times. The V gene is TRBV15, the J gene TRBJ2-7; the D gene is possibly TRBD2 (6 bases). The germline V gene has CDR1 LNHNV and CDR2 YYDKDF (reference sequence). Between the trimmed V and J ends, which lost 0 bases and 3 bases, there was a span of 6 bases. CDR3 length equals 13 residues. The CDR3 sequence: CATSREGGYEQYF. CDR3 sequence (DNA): TGTGCCACCAGCAGAGAGGGAGGCTACGAGCAGTACTTC.

The rearrangement joins TRBV29-1 to TRBJ1-1; D remains unclear. The ends were cut back, 6 bases at V and 1 base at J, with 12 bases in the middle. Germline V gene data show CDR1 as SQVTM and CDR2 as ANQGSEA. The CDR3 is made up of 13 amino acids. Here the CDR3 reads CSVSGPTNTEAFF. The CDR3 bases are TGCAGCGTCAGCGGACCGACGAACACTGAAGCTTTCTTT.

This clonotype was detected a few times. The chain combines TRBV28 with TRBJ1-5, with D perhaps TRBD1 (5 bases). V gave up 6 bases and J gave up 9 bases, with 12 bases separating them. Germline-derived CDR1 and CDR2 are MDHEN and SYDVKM. The CDR3 has 12 residues. The chain's CDR3 is CASRSPGPPQHF. The CDR3 nucleotides read TGTGCCAGCAGGTCCCCGGGACCGCCCCAGCATTTT.